This TCR beta chain is drawn from a study of CD8 T cells in Susac syndrome. Reverse transcription of about 0.5 to 1 ug RNA used random hexamers. With immunoSEQ multiplex PCR, TCR beta CDR3 was amplified across 54 Vbeta and 13 Jbeta. TCRdb itself ran the immunoSEQ multiplex PCR reads through MiXCR, one entry per CDR3 protein. The sample shows approximately 180,000 distinct CDR3 sequences, 90% to 95% of them seen only once. High-throughput TCR beta sequencing covered peripheral CD8+ and CD4+ T cells. CDR1 MNHEY and CDR2 SVGAGI come from the germline V gene. Trimming stripped 0 bases from V and 6 bases from J, with 12 bases between. The CDR3 runs 15 residues.

This rearrangement joins TRBV6-5 to TRBJ2-1, with unresolved D. The sample comprised CD4+ T cells from PBMCs. The source is a human donor with Susac syndrome. The DNA for the CDR3 is TGTGCCAGCAGTTACTCGGGAAGGGCGAGCAATGAGCAGTTCTTC. Amino acids: CASSYSGRASNEQFF.